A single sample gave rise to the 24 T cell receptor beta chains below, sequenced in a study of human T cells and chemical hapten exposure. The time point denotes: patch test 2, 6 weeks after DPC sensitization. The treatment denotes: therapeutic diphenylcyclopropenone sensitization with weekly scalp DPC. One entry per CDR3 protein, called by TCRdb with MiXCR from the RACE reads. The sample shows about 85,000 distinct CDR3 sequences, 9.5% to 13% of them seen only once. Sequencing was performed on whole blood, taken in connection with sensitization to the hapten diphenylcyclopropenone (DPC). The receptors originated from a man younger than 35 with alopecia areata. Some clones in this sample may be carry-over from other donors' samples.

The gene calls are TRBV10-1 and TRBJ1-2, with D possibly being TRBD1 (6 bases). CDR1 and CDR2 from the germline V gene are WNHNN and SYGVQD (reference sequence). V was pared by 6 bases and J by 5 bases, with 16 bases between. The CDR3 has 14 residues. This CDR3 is CASRLSGVQYGYTF. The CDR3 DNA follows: TGCGCCAGCAGACTCTCAGGGGTACAGTATGGCTACACCTTC.

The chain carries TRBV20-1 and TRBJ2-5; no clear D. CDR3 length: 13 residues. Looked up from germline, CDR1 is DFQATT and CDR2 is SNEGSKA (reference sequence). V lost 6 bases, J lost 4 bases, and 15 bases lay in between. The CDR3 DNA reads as TGCAGTGCCCAGTGGCCCCTGCTAGAGACCCAGTACTTC. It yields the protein CSAQWPLLETQYF.

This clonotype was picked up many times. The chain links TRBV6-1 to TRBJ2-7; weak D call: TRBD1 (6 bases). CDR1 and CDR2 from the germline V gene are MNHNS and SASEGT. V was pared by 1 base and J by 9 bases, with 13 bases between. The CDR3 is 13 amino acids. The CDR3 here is CASSEEGGTGQYF. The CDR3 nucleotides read TGTGCCAGCAGTGAAGAAGGGGGAACCGGGCAGTACTTC.

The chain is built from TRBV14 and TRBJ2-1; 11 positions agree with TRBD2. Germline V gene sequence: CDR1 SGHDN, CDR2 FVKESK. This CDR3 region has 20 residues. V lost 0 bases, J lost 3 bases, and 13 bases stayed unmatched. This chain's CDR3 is CASSQDLLAGGPSNYNEQFF. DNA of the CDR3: TGTGCCAGCAGCCAAGATTTGCTAGCGGGGGGACCAAGCAACTACAATGAGCAGTTCTTC.

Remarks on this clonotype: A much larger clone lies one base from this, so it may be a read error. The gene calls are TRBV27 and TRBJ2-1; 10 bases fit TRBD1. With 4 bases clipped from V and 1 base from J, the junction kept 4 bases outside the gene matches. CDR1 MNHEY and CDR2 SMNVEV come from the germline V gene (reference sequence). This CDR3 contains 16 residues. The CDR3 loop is CASSCPGQGSYNEQFF. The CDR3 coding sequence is TGTGCCAGCAGTTGCCCGGGACAGGGGTCCTACAATGAGCAGTTCTTC.

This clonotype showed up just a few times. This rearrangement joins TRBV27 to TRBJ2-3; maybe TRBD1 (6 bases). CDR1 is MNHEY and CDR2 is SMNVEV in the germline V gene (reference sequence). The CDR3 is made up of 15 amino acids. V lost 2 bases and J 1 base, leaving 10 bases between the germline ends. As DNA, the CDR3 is TGTGCCAGCAGTTTACCAGCAGGGGGCACAGATACGCAGTATTTT. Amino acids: CASSLPAGGTDTQYF.

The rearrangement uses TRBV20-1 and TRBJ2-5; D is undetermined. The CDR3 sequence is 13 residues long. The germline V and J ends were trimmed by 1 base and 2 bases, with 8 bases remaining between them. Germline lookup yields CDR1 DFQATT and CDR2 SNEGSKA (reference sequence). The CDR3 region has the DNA TGCAGTGCTAGAGGCCAGGAGCAAGAGACCCAGTACTTC. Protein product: CSARGQEQETQYF.

The DNA of the CDR3 is TGCGCCAGCAAATACACAGGGGGCGATTCAAACATTCAGTACTTC. This translates into CASKYTGGDSNIQYF. V usage is TRBV10-2 and J usage is TRBJ2-4, with 9 positions matching TRBD1. Trimming cost V 7 bases and J 6 bases; bases outside gene matches: 10. CDR3 length: 15 amino acids. From germline, CDR1 is WSHSY and CDR2 SAAADI.

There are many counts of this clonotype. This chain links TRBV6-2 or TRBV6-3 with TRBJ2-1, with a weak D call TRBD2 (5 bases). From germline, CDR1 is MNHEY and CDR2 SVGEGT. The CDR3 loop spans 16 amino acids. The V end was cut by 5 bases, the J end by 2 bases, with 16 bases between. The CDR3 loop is CASSPPDFRTYNEQFF. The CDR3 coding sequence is TGTGCCAGCAGTCCCCCGGACTTCCGTACCTACAATGAGCAGTTCTTC.

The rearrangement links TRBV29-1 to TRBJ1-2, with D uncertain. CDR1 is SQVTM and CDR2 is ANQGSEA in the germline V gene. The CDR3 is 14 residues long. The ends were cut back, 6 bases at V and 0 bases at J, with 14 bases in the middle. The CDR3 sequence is CSVASRVANYGYTF. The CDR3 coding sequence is TGCAGCGTAGCTTCCCGTGTGGCTAACTATGGCTACACCTTC.

Here the CDR3 reads CASSYSTGTAISYEQYF. Written as DNA, the CDR3 is TGCGCCAGCAGCTACTCGACCGGGACAGCTATCTCCTACGAGCAGTACTTC. The chain carries TRBV5-1 and TRBJ2-7, with 7 bases matching TRBD1. The V and J ends lost 3 bases and 0 bases, in that order; junction bases with no gene match: 12. The CDR3 is 17 amino acids. Germline CDR1 SGHRS, CDR2 YFSETQ.

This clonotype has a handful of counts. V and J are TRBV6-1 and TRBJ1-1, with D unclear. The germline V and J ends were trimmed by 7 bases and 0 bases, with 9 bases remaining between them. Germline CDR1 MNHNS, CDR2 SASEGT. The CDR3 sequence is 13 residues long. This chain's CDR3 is CASKVGVNTEAFF. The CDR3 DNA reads TGTGCCAGCAAGGTGGGAGTGAACACTGAAGCTTTCTTT.

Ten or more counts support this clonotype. CDR3 in amino acids: CASSQVRTDTQYF. The CDR3 nucleotides are TGCGCCAGCAGCCAAGTCCGCACAGATACGCAGTATTTT. The chain uses TRBV4-1 and TRBJ2-3; unclear D gene. The V and J ends lost 1 base and 1 base respectively, with 3 bases between them. The CDR3 runs to 13 residues. Germline CDR1 reads MGHRA; CDR2 reads YSYEKL.

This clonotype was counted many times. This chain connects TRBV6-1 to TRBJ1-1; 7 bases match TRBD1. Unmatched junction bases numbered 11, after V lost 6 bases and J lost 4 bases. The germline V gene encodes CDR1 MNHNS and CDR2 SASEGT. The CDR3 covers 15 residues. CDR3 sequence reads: CASSKPRQGSTEAFF. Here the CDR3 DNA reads TGTGCCAGCAGCAAACCGCGACAGGGAAGCACTGAAGCTTTCTTT.

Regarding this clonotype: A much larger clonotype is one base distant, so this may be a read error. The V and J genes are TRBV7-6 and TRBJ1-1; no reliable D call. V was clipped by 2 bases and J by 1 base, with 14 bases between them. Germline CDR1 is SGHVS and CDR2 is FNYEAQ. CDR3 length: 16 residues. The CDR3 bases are TGTGCCAGCAGCTTAAGTCCGGACTGGAAGAACACTGAAGCTTTCTTT. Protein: CASSLSPDWKNTEAFF.

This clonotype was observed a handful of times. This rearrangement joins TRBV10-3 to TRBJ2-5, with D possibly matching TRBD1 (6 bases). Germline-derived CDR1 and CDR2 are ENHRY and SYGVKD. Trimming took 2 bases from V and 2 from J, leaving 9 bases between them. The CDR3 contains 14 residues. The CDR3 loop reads CAISEQDRQETQYF. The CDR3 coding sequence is TGTGCCATCAGTGAGCAGGACAGACAAGAGACCCAGTACTTC.

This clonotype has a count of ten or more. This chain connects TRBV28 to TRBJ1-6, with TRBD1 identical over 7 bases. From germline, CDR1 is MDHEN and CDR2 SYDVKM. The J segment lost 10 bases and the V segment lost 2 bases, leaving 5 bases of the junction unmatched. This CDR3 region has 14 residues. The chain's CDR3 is CASSLTGDTSPLHF. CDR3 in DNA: TGTGCCAGCAGTTTAACAGGGGATACCTCACCCCTCCACTTT.

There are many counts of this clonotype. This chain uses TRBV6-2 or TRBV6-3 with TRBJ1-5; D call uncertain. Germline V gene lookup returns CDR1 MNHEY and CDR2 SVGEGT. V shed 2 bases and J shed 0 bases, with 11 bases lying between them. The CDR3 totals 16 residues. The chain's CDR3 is CASSYQTLYSNQPQHF. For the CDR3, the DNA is TGTGCCAGCAGTTACCAGACACTTTATAGCAATCAGCCCCAGCATTTT.

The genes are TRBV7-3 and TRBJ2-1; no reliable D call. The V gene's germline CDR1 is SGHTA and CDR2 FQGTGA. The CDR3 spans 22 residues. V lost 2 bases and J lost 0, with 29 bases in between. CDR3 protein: CASSLWNPQKATPFFSYNEQFF. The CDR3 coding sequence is TGTGCCAGCAGCTTATGGAATCCCCAGAAGGCCACCCCCTTTTTCTCCTACAATGAGCAGTTCTTC.

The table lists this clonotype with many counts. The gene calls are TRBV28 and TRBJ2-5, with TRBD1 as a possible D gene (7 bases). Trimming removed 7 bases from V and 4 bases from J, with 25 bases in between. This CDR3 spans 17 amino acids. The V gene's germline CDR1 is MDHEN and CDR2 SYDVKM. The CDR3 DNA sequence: TGTGCCAGCACCCAAGCAACCTCCAGGGGGGTAGGAGAGACCCAGTACTTC. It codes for CASTQATSRGVGETQYF.

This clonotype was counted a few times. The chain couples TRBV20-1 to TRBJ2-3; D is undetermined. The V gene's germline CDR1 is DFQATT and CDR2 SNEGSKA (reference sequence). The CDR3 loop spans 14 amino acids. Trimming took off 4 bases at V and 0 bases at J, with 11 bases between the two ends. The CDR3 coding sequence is TGCAGTGCTACGGGCCCGATTAGCACAGATACGCAGTATTTT. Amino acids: CSATGPISTDTQYF.

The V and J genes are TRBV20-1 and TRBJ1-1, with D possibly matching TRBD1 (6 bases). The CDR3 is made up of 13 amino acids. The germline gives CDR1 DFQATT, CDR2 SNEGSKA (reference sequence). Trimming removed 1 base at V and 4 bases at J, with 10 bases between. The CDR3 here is CSARVLGGTEAFF. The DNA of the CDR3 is TGCAGTGCTAGAGTTCTAGGGGGCACTGAAGCTTTCTTT.

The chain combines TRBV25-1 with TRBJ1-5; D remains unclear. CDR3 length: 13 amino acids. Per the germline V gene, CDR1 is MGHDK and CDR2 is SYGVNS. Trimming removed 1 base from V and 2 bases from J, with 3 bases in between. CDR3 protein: CASSEFGNQPQHF. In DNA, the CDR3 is TGTGCCAGCAGTGAATTCGGCAATCAGCCCCAGCATTTT. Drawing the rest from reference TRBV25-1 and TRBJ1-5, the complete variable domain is EADIYQTPRYLVIGTGKKITLECSQTMGHDKMYWYQQDPGMELHLIHYSYGVNSTEKGDLSSESTVSRIRTEHFPLTLESARPSHTSQYLCASSEFGNQPQHFGDGTRLSIL.

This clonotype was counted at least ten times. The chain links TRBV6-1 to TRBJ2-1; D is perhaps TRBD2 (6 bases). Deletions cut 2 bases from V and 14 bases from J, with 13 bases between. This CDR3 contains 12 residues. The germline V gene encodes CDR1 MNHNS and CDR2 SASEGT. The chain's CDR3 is CASSETGASEFF. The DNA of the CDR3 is TGTGCCAGCAGTGAAACGGGCGCTAGCGAGTTCTTC.